This passage covers 10 T cell receptor beta chains from one sample sequenced in a study of blood T cell repertoires in COVID-19. Method: immunoSEQ multiplex PCR; TCRdb's copy keeps in-frame clones and lacks some. This sample yields some 15,000 clones, of which about 90% are seen a single time; about 4.5% belongs to the top ten. Sequencing was carried out using peripheral blood. The receptors derive from a man aged 55 to 70 with active COVID-19.

This clone occurred once. This chain uses TRBV2 with TRBJ1-5, with D perhaps TRBD1 (6 bases). The CDR3 is 12 amino acids. The germline gives CDR1 SNHLY, CDR2 FYNNEI. V lost 8 bases to trimming and J lost 3 bases, with 8 bases between them. In DNA, the CDR3 is TGTGCCAGCCAGGGGAACAATCAGCCCCAGCATTTT. It codes for CASQGNNQPQHF.

The J gene is TRBJ1-3, the V gene TRBV10-3; 9 bases map to TRBD1. The CDR3 has 14 amino acids. The germline V gene encodes CDR1 ENHRY and CDR2 SYGVKD. The junction had 1 base not matched to a gene; V was cut back by 4 bases and J by 3 bases. CDR3 sequence: CAISADRGGNTIYF. The CDR3 DNA follows: TGTGCCATCAGTGCGGACAGGGGTGGAAACACCATATATTTT.

This clone was picked up one time. V gene TRBV27 combines with J gene TRBJ1-4; D gene uncertain. Looked up from germline, CDR1 is MNHEY and CDR2 is SMNVEV (reference sequence). V gave up 8 bases and J gave up 7 bases, with 14 bases separating them. The CDR3 runs to 13 residues. The CDR3 bases are TGTGCCAGCGGGCTCGGAGGGTTTGAAAAACTGTTTTTT. As protein: CASGLGGFEKLFF.

V usage is TRBV2 and J usage is TRBJ2-7; 7 nucleotides align to TRBD2. The V and J ends lost 2 bases and 4 bases, in that order; junction bases with no gene match: 14. Germline V gene sequence: CDR1 SNHLY, CDR2 FYNNEI. CDR3 length equals 17 residues. The CDR3 loop is CASSEFSGRGTFYEQYF. DNA of the CDR3: TGTGCCAGCAGTGAATTTTCTGGGCGGGGGACCTTTTACGAGCAGTACTTC. Full variable domain (outside the CDR3, taken from reference TRBV2 and TRBJ2-7): EPEVTQTPSHQVTQMGQEVILRCVPISNHLYFYWYRQILGQKVEFLVSFYNNEISEKSEIFDDQFSVERPDGSNFTLKIRSTKLEDSAMYFCASSEFSGRGTFYEQYFGPGTRLTVT.

This clone was recorded only once. The genes are TRBV15 and TRBJ1-5; D gene ambiguous. The germline V gene has CDR1 LNHNV and CDR2 YYDKDF (reference sequence). Deletions cut 1 base from V and 4 bases from J, with 8 bases between. There are 14 residues in the CDR3. The CDR3 coding sequence is TGTGCCACCAGCAGAGTTCTCGGGAATCAGCCCCAGCATTTT. Translating it yields CATSRVLGNQPQHF. Variable domain in full (rest from reference TRBV15 and TRBJ1-5): DAMVIQNPRYQVTQFGKPVTLSCSQTLNHNVMYWYQQKSSQAPKLLFHYYDKDFNNEADTPDNFQSRRPNTSFCFLDIRSPGLGDTAMYLCATSRVLGNQPQHFGDGTRLSIL.

J is TRBJ2-5 and V is TRBV5-4; TRBD2 aligns across 8 bases. Germline trimming cut 4 bases from V and 6 bases from J; bases unmatched to any gene: 14. This CDR3 is built from 16 residues. Per the germline V gene, CDR1 is SGHNT and CDR2 is YYREEE (reference sequence). CDR3 sequence: CASSDDYGGGGQTQYF. DNA of the CDR3: TGTGCCAGCAGCGACGACTACGGGGGGGGCGGACAGACCCAGTACTTC.

This rearrangement joins TRBV5-1 to TRBJ2-5, with unresolved D. The V gene lost 0 bases and the J gene lost 5 bases, with 5 bases spanning the gap. The CDR3 covers 12 residues. Germline CDR1 and CDR2: SGHRS and YFSETQ. The CDR3 DNA reads TGCGCCAGCAGCTTGGTGCGGGAGACCCAGTACTTC. Translated: CASSLVRETQYF.

Here the CDR3 DNA reads TGTGCCAGCACATCCCCTGCTAGCGGGGCCTACGAGCAGTACGTC. This codes for CASTSPASGAYEQYV. This chain links TRBV28 with TRBJ2-7; TRBD2 matches at 9 bases. With V trimmed by 7 bases and J by 2 bases, 9 bases remained unmatched. Germline V gives CDR1 MDHEN, CDR2 SYDVKM. The CDR3 has 15 amino acids.

The chain links TRBV7-2 to TRBJ2-5, with 8 bases aligning to TRBD1. CDR3 size: 14 residues. Germline values: CDR1 SGHTA, CDR2 FQGNSA. The V and J ends lost 3 bases and 5 bases, in that order; junction bases with no gene match: 5. The CDR3 reads CASSLRTGRETQYF. In DNA form, the CDR3 reads TGTGCCAGCAGCTTGAGGACAGGGCGGGAGACCCAGTACTTC.

This clone was observed a single time. J is TRBJ2-7 and V is TRBV7-7; 9 bases line up with TRBD1. With 5 bases clipped from V and 1 base from J, the junction kept 6 bases outside the gene matches. CDR1 SSHAT and CDR2 FNYEAQ come from the germline V gene (reference sequence). This CDR3 is built from 15 residues. CDR3 region: CASSSRDRVSYEQYV. The DNA for the CDR3 is TGTGCCAGCAGCAGCCGGGACAGGGTATCCTACGAGCAGTACGTC.